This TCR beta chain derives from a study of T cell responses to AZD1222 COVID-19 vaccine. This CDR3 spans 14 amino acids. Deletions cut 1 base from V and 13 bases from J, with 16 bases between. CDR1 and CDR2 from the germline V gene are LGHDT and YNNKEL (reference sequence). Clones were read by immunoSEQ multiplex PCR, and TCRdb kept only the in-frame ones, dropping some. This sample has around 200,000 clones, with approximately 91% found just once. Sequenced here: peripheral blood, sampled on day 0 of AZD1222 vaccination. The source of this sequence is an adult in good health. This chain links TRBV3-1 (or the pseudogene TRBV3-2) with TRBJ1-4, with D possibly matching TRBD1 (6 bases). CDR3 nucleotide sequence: TGTGCCAGCAGCCAAGGACGGGGGCGAGTATTACTGTTTTTT. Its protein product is CASSQGRGRVLLFF.